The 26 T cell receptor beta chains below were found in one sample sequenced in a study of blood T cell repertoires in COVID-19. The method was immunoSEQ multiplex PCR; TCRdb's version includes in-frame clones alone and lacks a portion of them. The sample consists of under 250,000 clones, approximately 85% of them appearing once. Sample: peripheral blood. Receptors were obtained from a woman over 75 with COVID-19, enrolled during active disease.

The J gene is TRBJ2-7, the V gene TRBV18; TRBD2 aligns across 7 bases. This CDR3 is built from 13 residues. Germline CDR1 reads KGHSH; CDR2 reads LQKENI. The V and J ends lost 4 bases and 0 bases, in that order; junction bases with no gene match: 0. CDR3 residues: CASSRGGSYEQYV. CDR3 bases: TGTGCCAGCTCACGCGGGGGCTCCTACGAGCAGTACGTC.

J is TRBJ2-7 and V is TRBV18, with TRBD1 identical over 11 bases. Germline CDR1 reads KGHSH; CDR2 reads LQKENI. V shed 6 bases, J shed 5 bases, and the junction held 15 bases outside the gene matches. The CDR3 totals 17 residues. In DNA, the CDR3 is TGTGCCAGCTCTCTTGGACAGGGGGCGGGATTTTTAGACGAGCAGTACGTC. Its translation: CASSLGQGAGFLDEQYV.

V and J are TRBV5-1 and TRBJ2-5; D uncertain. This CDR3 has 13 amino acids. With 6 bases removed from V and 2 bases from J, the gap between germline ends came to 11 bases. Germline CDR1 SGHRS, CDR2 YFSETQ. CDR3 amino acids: CASKNPEQETQYF. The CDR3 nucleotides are TGCGCCAGCAAAAATCCGGAGCAAGAGACCCAGTACTTC.

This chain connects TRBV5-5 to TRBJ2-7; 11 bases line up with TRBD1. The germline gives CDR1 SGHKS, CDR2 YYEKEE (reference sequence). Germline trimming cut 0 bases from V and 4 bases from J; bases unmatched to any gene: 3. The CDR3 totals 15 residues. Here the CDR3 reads CASSLGTGGLYEQYV. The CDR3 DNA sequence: TGTGCCAGCAGCTTGGGGACAGGGGGCTTGTACGAGCAGTACGTC.

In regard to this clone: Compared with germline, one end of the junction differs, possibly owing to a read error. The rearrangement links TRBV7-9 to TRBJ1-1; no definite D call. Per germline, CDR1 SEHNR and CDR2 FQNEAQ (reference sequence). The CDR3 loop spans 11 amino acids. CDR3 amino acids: CASSYNSEAFF. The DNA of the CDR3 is TGTGCCAGCAGTTATAACAGTGAAGCTTTCTTT.

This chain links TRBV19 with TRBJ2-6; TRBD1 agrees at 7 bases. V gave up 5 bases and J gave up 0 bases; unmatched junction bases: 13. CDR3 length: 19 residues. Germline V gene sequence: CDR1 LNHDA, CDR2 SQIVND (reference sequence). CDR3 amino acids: CASSFTWTGQSSGANVLTF. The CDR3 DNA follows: TGTGCCAGTAGTTTTACTTGGACAGGCCAGAGCTCTGGGGCCAACGTCCTGACTTTC.

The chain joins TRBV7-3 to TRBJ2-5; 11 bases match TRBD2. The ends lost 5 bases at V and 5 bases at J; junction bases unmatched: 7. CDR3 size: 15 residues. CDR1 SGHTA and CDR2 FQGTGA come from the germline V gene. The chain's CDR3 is CASSVSGGARETQYF. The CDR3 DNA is TGTGCCAGCAGCGTTAGCGGGGGGGCCCGCGAGACCCAGTACTTC. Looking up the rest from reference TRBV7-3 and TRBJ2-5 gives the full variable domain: GAGVSQTPSNKVTEKGKYVELRCDPISGHTALYWYRQSLGQGPEFLIYFQGTGAADDSGLPNDRFFAVRPEGSVSTLKIQRTERGDSAVYLCASSVSGGARETQYFGPGTRLLVL.

This chain's CDR3 is CATSDTGTGELFF. DNA of the CDR3: TGTGCCACCAGTGATACCGGGACCGGGGAGCTGTTTTTT. V gene TRBV24-1 combines with J gene TRBJ2-2; D ambiguous. Per germline, CDR1 KGHDR and CDR2 SFDVKD. With 3 bases removed from V and 5 bases from J, the gap between germline ends came to 6 bases. This CDR3 is 13 amino acids long.

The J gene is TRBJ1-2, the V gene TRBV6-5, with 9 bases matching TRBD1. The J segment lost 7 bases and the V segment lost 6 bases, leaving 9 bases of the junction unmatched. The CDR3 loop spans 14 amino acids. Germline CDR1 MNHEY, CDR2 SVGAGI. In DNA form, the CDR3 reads TGTGCCAGCAGCGCCTGGGACAGGGATGTTGGCTACACCTTC. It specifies CASSAWDRDVGYTF.

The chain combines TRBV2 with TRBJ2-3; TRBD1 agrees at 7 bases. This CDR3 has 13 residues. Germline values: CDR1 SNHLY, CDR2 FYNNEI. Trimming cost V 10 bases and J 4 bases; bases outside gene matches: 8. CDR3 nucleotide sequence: TGTGCCATAAAGACAGGGCAAGCAGATACGCAGTATTTT. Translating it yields CAIKTGQADTQYF.

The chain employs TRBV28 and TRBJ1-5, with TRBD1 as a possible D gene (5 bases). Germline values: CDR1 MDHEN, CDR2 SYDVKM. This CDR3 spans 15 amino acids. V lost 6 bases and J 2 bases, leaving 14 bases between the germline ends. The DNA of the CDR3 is TGTGCCAGCAGCCGCGACGAAGGGGGCAATCAGCCCCAGCATTTT. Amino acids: CASSRDEGGNQPQHF.

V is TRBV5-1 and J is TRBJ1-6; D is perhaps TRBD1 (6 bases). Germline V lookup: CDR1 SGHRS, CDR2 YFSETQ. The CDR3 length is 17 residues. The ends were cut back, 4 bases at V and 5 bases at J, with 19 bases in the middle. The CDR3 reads CASSPRAGAVNNSPLHF. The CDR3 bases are TGCGCCAGCAGCCCTAGGGCGGGGGCGGTTAATAATTCACCCCTCCACTTT.

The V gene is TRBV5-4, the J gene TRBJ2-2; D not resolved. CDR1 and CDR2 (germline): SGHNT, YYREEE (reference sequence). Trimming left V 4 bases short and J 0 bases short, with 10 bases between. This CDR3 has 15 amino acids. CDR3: CASSVMSANTGELFF. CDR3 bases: TGTGCCAGCAGCGTGATGTCGGCGAACACCGGGGAGCTGTTTTTT.

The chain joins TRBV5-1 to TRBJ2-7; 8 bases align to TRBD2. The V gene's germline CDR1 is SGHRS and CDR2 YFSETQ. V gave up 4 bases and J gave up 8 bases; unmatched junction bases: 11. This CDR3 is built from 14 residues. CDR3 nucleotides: TGCGCCAGCAGCCCCTGGGGTAGCGGGGCGCAGCAGTACTTC. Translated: CASSPWGSGAQQYF.

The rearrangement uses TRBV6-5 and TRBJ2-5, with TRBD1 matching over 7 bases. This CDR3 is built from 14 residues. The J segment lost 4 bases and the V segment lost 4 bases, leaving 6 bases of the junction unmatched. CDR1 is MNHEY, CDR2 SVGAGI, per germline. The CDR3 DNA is TGTGCCAGCAGTTGGAGAGGGGGCTTAGAGACCCAGTACTTC. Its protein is CASSWRGGLETQYF.

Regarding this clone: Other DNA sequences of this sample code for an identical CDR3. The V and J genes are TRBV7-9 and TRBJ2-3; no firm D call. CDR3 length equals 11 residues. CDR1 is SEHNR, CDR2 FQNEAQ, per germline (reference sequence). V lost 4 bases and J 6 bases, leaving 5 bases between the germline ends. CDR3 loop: CASSSSDTQYF. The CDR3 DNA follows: TGTGCCAGCAGCTCCTCGGATACGCAGTATTTT.

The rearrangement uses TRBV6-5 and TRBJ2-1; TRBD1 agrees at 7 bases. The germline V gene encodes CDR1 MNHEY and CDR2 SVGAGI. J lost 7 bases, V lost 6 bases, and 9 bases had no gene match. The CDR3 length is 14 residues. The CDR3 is CASRPDRDRNEQFF. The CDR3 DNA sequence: TGTGCCAGCAGACCTGACAGGGATAGGAATGAGCAGTTCTTC.

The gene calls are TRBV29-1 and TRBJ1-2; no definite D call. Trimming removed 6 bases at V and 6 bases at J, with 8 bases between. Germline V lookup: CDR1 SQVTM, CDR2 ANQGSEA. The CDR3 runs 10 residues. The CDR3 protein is CSVGVDGYTF. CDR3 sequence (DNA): TGCAGCGTGGGAGTCGATGGCTACACCTTC.

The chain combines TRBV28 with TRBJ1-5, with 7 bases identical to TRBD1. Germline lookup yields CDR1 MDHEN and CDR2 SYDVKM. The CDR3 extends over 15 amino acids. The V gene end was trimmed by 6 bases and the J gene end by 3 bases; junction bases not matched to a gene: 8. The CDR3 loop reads CASSGSGTDNQPQHF. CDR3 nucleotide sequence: TGTGCCAGCAGCGGCTCCGGGACAGACAATCAGCCCCAGCATTTT.

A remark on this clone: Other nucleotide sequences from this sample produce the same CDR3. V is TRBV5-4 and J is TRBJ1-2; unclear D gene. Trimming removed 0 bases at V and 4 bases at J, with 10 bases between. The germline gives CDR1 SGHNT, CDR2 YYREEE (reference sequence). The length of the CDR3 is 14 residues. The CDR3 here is CASSLGQEGYGYTF. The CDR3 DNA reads TGTGCCAGCAGCTTGGGGCAGGAGGGCTATGGCTACACCTTC.

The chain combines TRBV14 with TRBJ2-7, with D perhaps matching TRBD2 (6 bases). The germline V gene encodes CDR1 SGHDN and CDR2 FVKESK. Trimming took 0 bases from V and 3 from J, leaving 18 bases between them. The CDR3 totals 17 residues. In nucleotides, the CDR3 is TGTGCCAGCAGCCAAGATTACGGCGGGATACCCTACTACGAGCAGTACTTC. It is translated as CASSQDYGGIPYYEQYF.

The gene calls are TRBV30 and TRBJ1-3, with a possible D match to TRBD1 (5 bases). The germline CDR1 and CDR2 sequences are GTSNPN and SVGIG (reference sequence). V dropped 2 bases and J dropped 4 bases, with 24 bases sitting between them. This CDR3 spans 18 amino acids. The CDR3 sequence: CAWSRPGTLTRGGNTIYF. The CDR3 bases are TGTGCCTGGAGTCGACCGGGGACTTTAACCAGAGGAGGAAACACCATATATTTT.

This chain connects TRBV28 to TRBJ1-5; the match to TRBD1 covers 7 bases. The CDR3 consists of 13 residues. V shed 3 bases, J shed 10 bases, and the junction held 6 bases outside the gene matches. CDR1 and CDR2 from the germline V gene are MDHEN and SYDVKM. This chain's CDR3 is CASSLGTVQPQHF. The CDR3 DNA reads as TGTGCCAGCAGTTTGGGGACAGTCCAACCCCAGCATTTT.

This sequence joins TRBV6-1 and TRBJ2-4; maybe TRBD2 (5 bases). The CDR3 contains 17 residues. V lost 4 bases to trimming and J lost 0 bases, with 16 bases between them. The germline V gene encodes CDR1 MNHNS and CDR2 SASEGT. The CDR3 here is CASSVSTKSLAKNIQYF. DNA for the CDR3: TGTGCCAGCAGTGTCTCGACTAAGAGCTTAGCCAAAAACATTCAGTACTTC.

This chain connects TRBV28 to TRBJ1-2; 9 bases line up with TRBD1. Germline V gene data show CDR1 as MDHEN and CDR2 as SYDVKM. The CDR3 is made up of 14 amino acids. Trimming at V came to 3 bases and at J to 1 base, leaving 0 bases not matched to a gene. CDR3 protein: CASSLDRGNYGYTF. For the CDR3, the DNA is TGTGCCAGCAGTTTGGACAGGGGTAACTATGGCTACACCTTC.

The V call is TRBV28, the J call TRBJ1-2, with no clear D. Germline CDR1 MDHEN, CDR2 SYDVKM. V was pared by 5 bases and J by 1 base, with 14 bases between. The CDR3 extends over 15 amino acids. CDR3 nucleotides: TGTGCCAGCAGTGCCCGAGGAGAATATAACTATGGCTACACCTTC. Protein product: CASSARGEYNYGYTF.